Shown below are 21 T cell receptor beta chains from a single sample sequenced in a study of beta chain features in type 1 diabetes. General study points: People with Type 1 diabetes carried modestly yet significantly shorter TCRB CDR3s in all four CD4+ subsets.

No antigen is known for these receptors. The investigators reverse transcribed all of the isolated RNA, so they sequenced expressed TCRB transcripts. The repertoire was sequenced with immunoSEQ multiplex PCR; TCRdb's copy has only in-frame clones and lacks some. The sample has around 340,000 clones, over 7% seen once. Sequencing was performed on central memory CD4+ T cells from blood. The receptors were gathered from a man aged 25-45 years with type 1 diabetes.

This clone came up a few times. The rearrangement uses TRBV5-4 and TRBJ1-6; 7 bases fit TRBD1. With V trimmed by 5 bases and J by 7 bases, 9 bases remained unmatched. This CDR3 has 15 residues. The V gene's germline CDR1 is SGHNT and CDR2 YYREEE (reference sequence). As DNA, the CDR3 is TGTGCCAGCAGAGTGAGAGGGGGCGAGAATTCACCCCTCCACTTT. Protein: CASRVRGGENSPLHF.

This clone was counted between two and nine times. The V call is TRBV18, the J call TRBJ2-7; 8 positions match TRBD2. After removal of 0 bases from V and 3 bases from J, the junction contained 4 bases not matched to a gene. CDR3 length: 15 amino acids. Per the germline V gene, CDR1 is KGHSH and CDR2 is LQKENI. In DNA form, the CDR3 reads TGTGCCAGCTCACCACCTCAGGGGACTAGCTACGAGCAGTACTTC. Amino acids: CASSPPQGTSYEQYF.

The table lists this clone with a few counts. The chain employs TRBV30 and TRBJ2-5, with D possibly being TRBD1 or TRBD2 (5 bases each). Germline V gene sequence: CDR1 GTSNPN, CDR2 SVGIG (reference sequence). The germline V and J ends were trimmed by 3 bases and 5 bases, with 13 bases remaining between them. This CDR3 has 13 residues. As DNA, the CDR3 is TGTGCCTGGAGCTGGGACCGCGGGGAGACCCAGTACTTC. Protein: CAWSWDRGETQYF.

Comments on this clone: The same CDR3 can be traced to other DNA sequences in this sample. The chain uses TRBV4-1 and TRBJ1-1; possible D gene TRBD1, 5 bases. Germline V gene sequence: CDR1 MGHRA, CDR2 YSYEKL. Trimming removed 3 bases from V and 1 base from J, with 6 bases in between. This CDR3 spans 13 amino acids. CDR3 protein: CASSQGRNTEAFF. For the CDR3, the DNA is TGCGCCAGCAGCCAGGGACGGAACACTGAAGCTTTCTTT.

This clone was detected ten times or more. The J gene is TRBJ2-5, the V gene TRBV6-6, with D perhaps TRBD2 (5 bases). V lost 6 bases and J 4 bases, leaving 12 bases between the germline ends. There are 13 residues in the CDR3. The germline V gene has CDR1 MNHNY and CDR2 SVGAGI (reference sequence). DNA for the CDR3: TGTGCCAGCAGCCCTCCGGGATCAGAGACCCAGTACTTC. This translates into CASSPPGSETQYF.

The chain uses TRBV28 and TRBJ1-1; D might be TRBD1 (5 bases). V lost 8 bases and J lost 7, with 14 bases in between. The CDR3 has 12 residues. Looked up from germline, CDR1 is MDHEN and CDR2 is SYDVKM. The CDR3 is CASWGVFGEAFF. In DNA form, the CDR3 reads TGTGCCAGCTGGGGGGTCTTCGGTGAAGCTTTCTTT.

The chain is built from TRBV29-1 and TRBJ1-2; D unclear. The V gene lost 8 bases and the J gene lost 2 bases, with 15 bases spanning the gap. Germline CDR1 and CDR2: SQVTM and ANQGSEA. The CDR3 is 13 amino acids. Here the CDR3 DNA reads TGCAGCTTTGGGGTTTCCGGGAACTATGGCTACACCTTC. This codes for CSFGVSGNYGYTF.

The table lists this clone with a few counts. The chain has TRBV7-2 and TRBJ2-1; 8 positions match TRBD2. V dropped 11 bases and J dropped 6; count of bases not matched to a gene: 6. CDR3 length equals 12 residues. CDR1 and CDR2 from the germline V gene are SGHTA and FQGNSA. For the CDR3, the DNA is TGTGCCTGGAGCGGGACTAGCAATGAGCAGTTCTTC. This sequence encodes CAWSGTSNEQFF.

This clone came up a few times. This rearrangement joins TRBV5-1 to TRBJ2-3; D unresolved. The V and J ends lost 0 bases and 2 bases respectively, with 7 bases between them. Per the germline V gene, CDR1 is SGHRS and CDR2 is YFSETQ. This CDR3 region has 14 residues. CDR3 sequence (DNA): TGCGCCAGCAGCTTGGAGGCTCCCACAGATACGCAGTATTTT. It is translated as CASSLEAPTDTQYF.

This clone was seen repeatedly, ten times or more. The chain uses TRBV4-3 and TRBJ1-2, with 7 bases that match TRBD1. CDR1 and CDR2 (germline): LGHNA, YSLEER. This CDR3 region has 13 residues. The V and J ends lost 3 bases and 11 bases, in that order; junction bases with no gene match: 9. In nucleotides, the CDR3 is TGCGCCAGCAGCCACCTCGGACAGGAGTTGTACACCTTC. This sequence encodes CASSHLGQELYTF.

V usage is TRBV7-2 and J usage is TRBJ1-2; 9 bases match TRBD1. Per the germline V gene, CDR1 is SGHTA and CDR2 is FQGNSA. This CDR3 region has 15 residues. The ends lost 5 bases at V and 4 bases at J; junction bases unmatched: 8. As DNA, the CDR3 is TGTGCCAGCAGCATCACAGGGGGCGGATTCTATGGCTACACCTTC. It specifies CASSITGGGFYGYTF.

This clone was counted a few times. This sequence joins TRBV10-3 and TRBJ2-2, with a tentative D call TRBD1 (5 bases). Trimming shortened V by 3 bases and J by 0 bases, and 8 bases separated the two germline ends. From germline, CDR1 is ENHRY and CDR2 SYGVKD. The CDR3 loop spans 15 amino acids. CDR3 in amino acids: CAISDQGPNTGELFF. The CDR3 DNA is TGTGCCATCAGTGATCAGGGCCCGAACACCGGGGAGCTGTTTTTT.

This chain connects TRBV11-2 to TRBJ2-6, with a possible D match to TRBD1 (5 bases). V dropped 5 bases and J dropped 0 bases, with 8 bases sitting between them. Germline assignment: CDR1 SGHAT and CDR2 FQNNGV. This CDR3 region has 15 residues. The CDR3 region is CASSQDSSGANVLTF. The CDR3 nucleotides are TGTGCCAGCAGCCAAGACAGCTCTGGGGCCAACGTCCTGACTTTC.

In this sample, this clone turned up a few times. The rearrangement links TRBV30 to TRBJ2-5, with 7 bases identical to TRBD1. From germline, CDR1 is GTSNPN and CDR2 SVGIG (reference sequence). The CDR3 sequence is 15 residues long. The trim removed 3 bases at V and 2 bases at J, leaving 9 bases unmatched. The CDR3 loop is CAWSRKTGLQETQYF. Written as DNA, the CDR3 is TGTGCCTGGAGCCGAAAGACAGGGCTACAAGAGACCCAGTACTTC.

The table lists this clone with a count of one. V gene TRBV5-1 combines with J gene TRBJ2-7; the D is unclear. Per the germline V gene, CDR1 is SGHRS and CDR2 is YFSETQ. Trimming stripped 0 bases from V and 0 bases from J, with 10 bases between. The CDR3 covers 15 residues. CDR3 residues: CASSLGEVGSYEQYF. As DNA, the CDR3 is TGCGCCAGCAGCTTGGGGGAAGTTGGCTCCTACGAGCAGTACTTC.

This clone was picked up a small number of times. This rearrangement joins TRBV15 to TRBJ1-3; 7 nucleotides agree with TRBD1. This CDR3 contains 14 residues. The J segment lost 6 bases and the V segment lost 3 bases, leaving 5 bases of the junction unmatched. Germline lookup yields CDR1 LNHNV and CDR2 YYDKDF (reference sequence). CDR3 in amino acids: CATSSGGQTNTIYF. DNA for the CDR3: TGTGCCACCAGCAGCGGGGGACAGACAAACACCATATATTTT. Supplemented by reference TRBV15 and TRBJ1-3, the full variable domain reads DAMVIQNPRYQVTQFGKPVTLSCSQTLNHNVMYWYQQKSSQAPKLLFHYYDKDFNNEADTPDNFQSRRPNTSFCFLDIRSPGLGDTAMYLCATSSGGQTNTIYFGEGSWLTVV.

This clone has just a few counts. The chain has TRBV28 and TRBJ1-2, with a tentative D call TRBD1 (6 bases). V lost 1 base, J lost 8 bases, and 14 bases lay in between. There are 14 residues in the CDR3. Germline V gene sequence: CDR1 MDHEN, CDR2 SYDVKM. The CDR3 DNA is TGTGCCAGCAGTTTATTGGTCGGAGGGGGAGGCTACACCTTC. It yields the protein CASSLLVGGGGYTF.

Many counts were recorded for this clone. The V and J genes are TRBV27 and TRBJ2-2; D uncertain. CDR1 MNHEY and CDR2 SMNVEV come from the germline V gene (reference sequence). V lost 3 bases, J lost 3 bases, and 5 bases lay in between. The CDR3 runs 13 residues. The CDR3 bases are TGTGCCAGCAGTTTGGTGGACACCGGGGAGCTGTTTTTT. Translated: CASSLVDTGELFF.

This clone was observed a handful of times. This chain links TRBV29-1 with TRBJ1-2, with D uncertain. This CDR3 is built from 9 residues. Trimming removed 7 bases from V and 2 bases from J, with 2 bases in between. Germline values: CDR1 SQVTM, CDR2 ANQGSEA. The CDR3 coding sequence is TGCAGCGAGAACTATGGCTACACCTTC. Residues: CSENYGYTF.

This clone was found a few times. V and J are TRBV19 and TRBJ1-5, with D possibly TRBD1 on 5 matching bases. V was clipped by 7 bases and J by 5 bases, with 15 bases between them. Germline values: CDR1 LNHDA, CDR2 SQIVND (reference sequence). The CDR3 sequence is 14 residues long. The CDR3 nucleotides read TGTGCCAGTACCTATACCCAGGGACATCAGCCCCAGCATTTT. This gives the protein CASTYTQGHQPQHF. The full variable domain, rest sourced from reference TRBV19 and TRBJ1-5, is DGGITQSPKYLFRKEGQNVTLSCEQNLNHDAMYWYRQDPGQGLRLIYYSQIVNDFQKGDIAEGYSVSREKKESFPLTVTSAQKNPTAFYLCASTYTQGHQPQHFGDGTRLSIL.

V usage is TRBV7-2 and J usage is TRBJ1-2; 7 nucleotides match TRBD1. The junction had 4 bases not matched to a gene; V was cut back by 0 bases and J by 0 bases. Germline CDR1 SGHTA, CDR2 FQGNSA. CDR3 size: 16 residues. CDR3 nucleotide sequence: TGTGCCAGCAGCTTAGCGACAGGGACGTCTAACTATGGCTACACCTTC. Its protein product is CASSLATGTSNYGYTF. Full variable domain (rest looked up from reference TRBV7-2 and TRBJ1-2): GAGVSQSPSNKVTEKGKDVELRCDPISGHTALYWYRQSLGQGLEFLIYFQGNSAPDKSGLPSDRFSAERTGGSVSTLTIQRTQQEDSAVYLCASSLATGTSNYGYTFGSGTRLTVV.